Listed here are 32 T cell receptor beta chains from one sample, sequenced in a study of CD8 T cells in ankylosing spondylitis. TCRdb fed the 5' RACE reads into MiXCR, producing one record per CDR3 protein. The table includes under 450,000 distinct CDR3 sequences, 15% to 20% detected once. These receptors have no known antigen. Whole-study findings and limits: One TCR beta motif, made up of several highly homologous variants, appeared characteristic of ankylosing spondylitis blood.

What was sequenced was blood, either unsorted or a sorted T cell fraction (not recorded which). These receptors all stem from a male donor with ankylosing spondylitis.

This clonotype was detected once. A much larger clone lies a single base off, so this may be a read error. The chain couples TRBV2 to TRBJ2-7, with 9 nucleotides matching TRBD1. Trimming removed 7 bases from V and 3 bases from J; junction bases left unmatched: 4. The CDR3 runs 13 residues. From germline, CDR1 is SNHLY and CDR2 FYNNEI. CDR3 DNA: TGTGCCAGCACCCGGGACAGGGACTACGAGCAGTACTTC. Translated: CASTRDRDYEQYF.

CDR3 in DNA: TGTGCCAGCAGACACAGGAGCGGGAGCACCTACAATGAGCAGTTCTTC. Translated, it gives CASRHRSGSTYNEQFF. The J gene is TRBJ2-1, the V gene TRBV12-3 or TRBV12-4; 8 bases agree with TRBD2. V lost 6 bases to trimming and J lost 2 bases; unmatched junction nucleotides: 9. The CDR3 is made up of 16 amino acids.

The chain links TRBV6-1 to TRBJ2-5; tentative D call: TRBD2 (7 bases). The V gene's germline CDR1 is MNHNS and CDR2 SASEGT. The CDR3 extends over 14 amino acids. V was pared by 3 bases and J by 5 bases, with 13 bases between. The CDR3 loop reads CASSDGGRGETQYF. DNA of the CDR3: TGTGCCAGCAGTGATGGGGGGCGGGGGGAGACCCAGTACTTC.

This sequence joins TRBV2 and TRBJ1-3; 8 bases fit TRBD1. The V and J ends lost 6 bases and 3 bases, in that order; junction bases with no gene match: 7. This CDR3 has 15 residues. Germline V CDR1 and CDR2: SNHLY, FYNNEI. CDR3 loop: CASRLTGGGGNTIYF. The CDR3 coding sequence is TGTGCCAGCAGACTAACAGGGGGAGGTGGAAACACCATATATTTT.

A few counts support this clonotype. The rearrangement links TRBV24-1 to TRBJ2-1; 10 nucleotides line up with TRBD1. The V gene end was trimmed by 4 bases and the J gene end by 5 bases; junction bases not matched to a gene: 4. Germline lookup yields CDR1 KGHDR and CDR2 SFDVKD. This CDR3 comprises 15 residues. The CDR3 coding sequence is TGTGCCACCAGTGAGTCGGGACAGGGGAACAATGAGCAGTTCTTC. Translation: CATSESGQGNNEQFF.

This chain connects TRBV9 to TRBJ1-2, with D possibly being TRBD1 (5 bases). The CDR3 is 14 residues long. The V and J ends lost 0 bases and 5 bases respectively, with 11 bases between them. Germline loops: CDR1 SGDLS, CDR2 YYNGEE. The CDR3 sequence: CASSVDLEGYGYTF. The CDR3 region has the DNA TGTGCCAGCAGCGTAGATCTCGAGGGGTATGGCTACACCTTC.

A few counts support this clonotype. This chain joins TRBV18 and TRBJ1-5; maybe TRBD1 (5 bases). With 3 bases removed from V and 5 bases from J, the gap between germline ends came to 14 bases. The CDR3 runs 15 residues. CDR1 is KGHSH, CDR2 LQKENI, per germline. The CDR3 DNA reads TGTGCCAGCTCACCCGATAATGTGGGGCATCAGCCCCAGCATTTT. Protein product: CASSPDNVGHQPQHF.

This clonotype was counted a few times. The chain uses TRBV29-1 and TRBJ2-5; 10 nucleotides align to TRBD2. The CDR3 is 13 amino acids. CDR1 is SQVTM and CDR2 is ANQGSEA in the germline V gene. Trimming took 1 base from V and 5 from J; bases not matched to a gene: 1. The CDR3 DNA follows: TGCAGCGTTGAAGCTAGCGGGGGTGAGACCCAGTACTTC. Translating gives CSVEASGGETQYF.

The V call is TRBV15, the J call TRBJ2-7, with a possible D match to TRBD2 (5 bases). Trimming left V 1 base short and J 0 bases short, with 7 bases between. This CDR3 spans 14 amino acids. CDR1 is LNHNV and CDR2 is YYDKDF in the germline V gene (reference sequence). The CDR3 spells CATSRAGNSYEQYF. The DNA of the CDR3 is TGTGCCACCAGCAGAGCGGGGAACTCCTACGAGCAGTACTTC.

A few counts support this clonotype. J is TRBJ1-2 and V is TRBV20-1; 10 bases match TRBD1. The junction had 5 bases not matched to a gene; V was cut back by 3 bases and J by 4 bases. The CDR3 is 14 residues long. Germline lookup yields CDR1 DFQATT and CDR2 SNEGSKA (reference sequence). The CDR3: CSARSTGGFYGYTF. CDR3 nucleotide sequence: TGCAGTGCTAGGTCGACAGGGGGCTTCTATGGCTACACCTTC.

This clonotype showed up just a few times. The chain has TRBV18 and TRBJ2-7; no firm D call. The CDR3 has 13 residues. Deletions cut 5 bases from V and 4 bases from J, with 12 bases between. Per germline, CDR1 KGHSH and CDR2 LQKENI. CDR3 residues: CASSSGPGYEQYF. The CDR3 DNA sequence: TGTGCCAGCTCATCCGGGCCAGGTTACGAGCAGTACTTC.

V and J are TRBV5-1 and TRBJ1-1, with 9 nucleotides matching TRBD1. The CDR3 has 16 residues. V lost 3 bases, J lost 4 bases, and 10 bases stayed unmatched. Germline V gene data show CDR1 as SGHRS and CDR2 as YFSETQ. CDR3 sequence reads: CASSYSGTGTPTEAFF. For the CDR3, the DNA is TGCGCCAGCAGCTACTCCGGGACAGGGACGCCCACTGAAGCTTTCTTT.

V and J are TRBV20-1 and TRBJ2-1; D is perhaps TRBD2 (6 bases). The V and J ends lost 0 bases and 12 bases respectively, with 12 bases between them. Germline CDR1 DFQATT, CDR2 SNEGSKA (reference sequence). The CDR3 loop spans 12 amino acids. DNA for the CDR3: TGCAGTGCTAGAGATTGGGGACTTTTGCAGTTCTTC. It codes for CSARDWGLLQFF.

This clonotype was counted only a few times. The rearrangement joins TRBV4-1 to TRBJ2-1; D gene ambiguous. In germline, CDR1 is MGHRA, CDR2 YSYEKL. V was pared by 1 base and J by 10 bases, with 17 bases between. The CDR3 length is 15 residues. The CDR3, as DNA: TGCGCCAGCAGCCAAGCCCACGCCCCCGTGGGGGAGCAGTTCTTC. Its protein is CASSQAHAPVGEQFF.

The chain couples TRBV4-1 to TRBJ2-1; 11 bases line up with TRBD2. CDR1 is MGHRA, CDR2 YSYEKL, per germline. The ends lost 0 bases at V and 6 bases at J; junction bases unmatched: 7. This CDR3 is built from 17 residues. The CDR3 is CASSQDQTTSGINEQFF. The DNA of the CDR3 is TGCGCCAGCAGCCAAGATCAGACGACTAGCGGGATCAATGAGCAGTTCTTC.

This clonotype was observed a handful of times. Written as DNA, the CDR3 is TGCGCCAGCAGCTTGGGGGGCGCGGGGCCGACCTACGAGCAGTACTTC. Translating gives CASSLGGAGPTYEQYF. The genes are TRBV5-1 and TRBJ2-7; tentative D call: TRBD2 (6 bases). The V and J ends lost 0 bases and 2 bases respectively, with 15 bases between them. The CDR3 extends over 16 amino acids. CDR1 is SGHRS, CDR2 YFSETQ, per germline.

The genes are TRBV24-1 and TRBJ1-4, with 12 bases lining up with TRBD1. In germline, CDR1 is KGHDR, CDR2 SFDVKD. With 4 bases clipped from V and 8 bases from J, the junction kept 7 bases outside the gene matches. The CDR3 has 16 residues. CDR3 bases: TGTGCCACCAGTGAGGGGACAGGGGGCAGGCGCGAAAAACTGTTTTTT. Its translation is CATSEGTGGRREKLFF.

The genes are TRBV5-1 and TRBJ2-7; perhaps TRBD1 as D (6 bases). Between the trimmed V and J ends, which lost 0 bases and 3 bases, there was a span of 10 bases. Germline V gives CDR1 SGHRS, CDR2 YFSETQ. The CDR3 has 14 amino acids. CDR3 loop: CASSLGLQGYEQYF. The DNA for the CDR3 is TGCGCCAGCAGCTTGGGCCTACAGGGCTACGAGCAGTACTTC. Full variable domain (outside the CDR3, taken from reference TRBV5-1 and TRBJ2-7): KAGVTQTPRYLIKTRGQQVTLSCSPISGHRSVSWYQQTPGQGLQFLFEYFSETQRNKGNFPGRFSGRQFSNSRSEMNVSTLELGDSALYLCASSLGLQGYEQYFGPGTRLTVT.

This clonotype has only a few counts. The chain combines TRBV4-3 with TRBJ1-1, with 8 bases fitting TRBD1. J was trimmed by 8 bases and V by 1 base; bases with no gene match: 6. The CDR3 covers 14 residues. Germline V CDR1 and CDR2: LGHNA, YSLEER. The CDR3 DNA reads TGCGCCAGCAGCCAAGGTCCCCGGGACAGGGAAGCTTTCTTT. Translation: CASSQGPRDREAFF.

This clonotype was seen a handful of times. This chain uses TRBV2 with TRBJ2-7; 10 bases are a match to TRBD1. V was pared by 6 bases and J by 1 base, with 3 bases of the junction left unmatched. Germline CDR1 reads SNHLY; CDR2 reads FYNNEI. This CDR3 is 14 amino acids long. CDR3 amino acids: CASSKGQGSYEQYF. CDR3 in DNA: TGTGCCAGCAGCAAGGGACAGGGGTCCTACGAGCAGTACTTC.

This clonotype has just a few counts. This chain joins TRBV20-1 and TRBJ1-2, with no clear D. The V gene's germline CDR1 is DFQATT and CDR2 SNEGSKA (reference sequence). The CDR3 length is 11 residues. CDR3 nucleotide sequence: TGCTTGGGCGACGGACCCTATGGCTACACCTTC. Protein product: CLGDGPYGYTF.

This clonotype was counted between two and nine times. The chain links TRBV7-2 to TRBJ2-6; 8 bases are a match to TRBD1. The V segment lost 5 bases and the J segment 4 bases; nucleotides outside the gene matches: 10. The germline CDR1 and CDR2 sequences are SGHTA and FQGNSA. The CDR3 is 17 residues long. The CDR3, as DNA: TGTGCCAGCAGCACCCGGACAGGGTCCTTCGGGGCCAACGTCCTGACTTTC. Its translation: CASSTRTGSFGANVLTF.

This clonotype was detected only a few times. The J gene is TRBJ2-1, the V gene TRBV4-3; 9 bases match TRBD1. This CDR3 comprises 15 residues. Germline trimming cut 3 bases from V and 7 bases from J; bases unmatched to any gene: 7. CDR1 and CDR2 from the germline V gene are LGHNA and YSLEER. CDR3 amino acids: CASSHWDRVENEQFF. The CDR3 DNA reads TGCGCCAGCAGCCATTGGGACAGGGTGGAGAATGAGCAGTTCTTC.

The rearrangement joins TRBV20-1 to TRBJ2-4; D gene unclear. The CDR3 runs to 13 residues. Germline V gene data show CDR1 as DFQATT and CDR2 as SNEGSKA (reference sequence). DNA for the CDR3: TGCAGCGAAGCCAGGTGGGACAAAAACATTCAGTACTTC. Translated: CSEARWDKNIQYF.

The genes are TRBV5-1 and TRBJ1-5, with 8 positions matching TRBD1. Germline V CDR1 and CDR2: SGHRS, YFSETQ. The CDR3 totals 14 residues. Unmatched junction bases numbered 4, after V lost 3 bases and J lost 5 bases. The CDR3 loop reads CASSSQGGDQPQHF. The CDR3 nucleotides are TGCGCCAGCAGCTCACAGGGGGGAGATCAGCCCCAGCATTTT.

The chain recombines TRBV2 with TRBJ2-1, with 8 bases lining up with TRBD2. Looked up from germline, CDR1 is SNHLY and CDR2 is FYNNEI. This CDR3 region has 16 residues. V was clipped by 7 bases and J by 3 bases; unmatched bases: 11. CDR3 sequence: CASTPRRAGDYNEQFF. Here the CDR3 DNA reads TGTGCCAGCACCCCCAGGAGAGCGGGGGACTACAATGAGCAGTTCTTC. Full variable domain (remainder filled in from reference TRBV2 and TRBJ2-1): EPEVTQTPSHQVTQMGQEVILRCVPISNHLYFYWYRQILGQKVEFLVSFYNNEISEKSEIFDDQFSVERPDGSNFTLKIRSTKLEDSAMYFCASTPRRAGDYNEQFFGPGTRLTVL.

This clonotype was seen more than once but under ten times. The CDR3 nucleotides read TGCAGTGCTAGAGGTACTGACAGGGGCAATCAGCCCCAGCATTTT. Amino acids: CSARGTDRGNQPQHF. This chain links TRBV20-1 with TRBJ1-5; TRBD1 matches at 7 bases. Trimming at V came to 1 base and at J to 2 bases, leaving 5 bases not matched to a gene. Germline V gives CDR1 DFQATT, CDR2 SNEGSKA (reference sequence). The CDR3 extends over 15 amino acids.

The chain joins TRBV20-1 to TRBJ2-5; D is uncertain. Per germline, CDR1 DFQATT and CDR2 SNEGSKA (reference sequence). This CDR3 is built from 14 residues. Trimming removed 4 bases from V and 2 bases from J, with 14 bases in between. CDR3 in DNA: TGCAGTGCTAATCCCTCTACTCTTCAAGAGACCCAGTACTTC. Its translation: CSANPSTLQETQYF.

The J gene is TRBJ1-1, the V gene TRBV4-2; D may be TRBD1 (6 bases). The germline gives CDR1 LGHNA, CDR2 YNFKEQ. The CDR3 spans 19 residues. V was shortened by 6 bases and J by 0 bases, with 26 bases between the two germline ends. CDR3 nucleotide sequence: TGTGCCAGCAGGGGTCCTCCTTTGGGACAAGAAGTCATGAACACTGAAGCTTTCTTT. Its translation is CASRGPPLGQEVMNTEAFF.

This clonotype was detected a few times. The chain combines TRBV12-3 or TRBV12-4 with TRBJ2-1; 10 bases agree with TRBD2. This CDR3 has 17 amino acids. V lost 5 bases to trimming and J lost 2 bases; unmatched junction nucleotides: 9. CDR3: CASSKRRTSGAYNEQFF. For the CDR3, the DNA is TGTGCCAGCAGTAAACGCCGGACTAGCGGCGCCTACAATGAGCAGTTCTTC.

This clonotype was detected a few times. The genes are TRBV6-2 or TRBV6-3 and TRBJ2-5, with 8 positions matching TRBD2. The CDR3 totals 15 residues. Germline CDR1 MNHEY, CDR2 SVGEGT. J gave up 4 bases and V 6 bases, and 10 bases lay outside the gene matches. The CDR3 loop reads CASSPDHGRGETQYF. DNA for the CDR3: TGTGCCAGCAGCCCGGACCACGGGAGGGGAGAGACCCAGTACTTC.

This clonotype was seen ten or more times. This chain connects TRBV5-1 to TRBJ2-1; D is perhaps TRBD1 (6 bases). The V and J ends lost 4 bases and 7 bases respectively, with 18 bases between them. Germline CDR1 and CDR2: SGHRS and YFSETQ. The length of the CDR3 is 15 residues. The CDR3 protein is CASSIGAGVNNEQFF. CDR3 sequence (DNA): TGCGCCAGCAGCATCGGGGCAGGGGTAAATAATGAGCAGTTCTTC.